Below are 30 T cell receptor beta chains sequenced from a single sample in a study of early T cells in non-severe SARS-CoV-2 infection. TCRdb re-derived calls from the 5' RACE reads in MiXCR, one entry per CDR3 protein. The sample records roughly 80,000 distinct CDR3 sequences, around 17% being singletons. The material sequenced was whole blood. Receptors originate from an adult who was a healthcare worker with PCR-confirmed SARS-CoV-2 infection or an uninfected control (not recorded which).

This clonotype was observed a few times. V gene TRBV2 combines with J gene TRBJ1-5; 9 nucleotides align to TRBD1. Germline assignment: CDR1 SNHLY and CDR2 FYNNEI. The CDR3 has 17 residues. With 5 bases clipped from V and 2 bases from J, the junction kept 10 bases outside the gene matches. The CDR3 sequence is CASSPPGQGFGNQPQHF. The CDR3, as DNA: TGTGCCAGCAGTCCTCCGGGACAGGGTTTCGGCAATCAGCCCCAGCATTTT.

This clonotype was detected a few times. The chain uses TRBV29-1 and TRBJ1-3; TRBD1 agrees at 9 bases. J was trimmed by 2 bases and V by 7 bases; bases with no gene match: 3. This CDR3 contains 13 residues. CDR1 is SQVTM and CDR2 is ANQGSEA in the germline V gene. CDR3 bases: TGCAGCGCCGGGACAGGGACTGGAAACACCATATATTTT. Translated: CSAGTGTGNTIYF.

This clonotype has a handful of counts. The chain joins TRBV29-1 to TRBJ1-2; the match to TRBD1 covers 7 bases. The CDR3 spans 17 residues. Germline CDR1 SQVTM, CDR2 ANQGSEA. The V segment lost 3 bases and the J segment 4 bases; nucleotides outside the gene matches: 17. Written as DNA, the CDR3 is TGCAGCGTTGATGTCCCCCCTGACAGGGCTTACTTCTATGGCTACACCTTC. It translates to CSVDVPPDRAYFYGYTF.

This clonotype has only a few counts. The rearrangement joins TRBV7-3 to TRBJ1-2; D remains ambiguous. With 0 bases removed from V and 6 bases from J, the gap between germline ends came to 8 bases. CDR1 and CDR2 from the germline V gene are SGHTA and FQGTGA. This CDR3 has 13 amino acids. The CDR3 DNA reads TGTGCCAGCAGCTTAACTCCCGGGCATGGCTACACCTTC. It codes for CASSLTPGHGYTF.

The gene calls are TRBV20-1 and TRBJ1-4, with 9 nucleotides matching TRBD1. The CDR3 contains 14 residues. J gave up 7 bases and V 0 bases, and 3 bases lay outside the gene matches. CDR1 and CDR2 from the germline V gene are DFQATT and SNEGSKA (reference sequence). The CDR3 DNA reads as TGCAGTGCTAGAGATCGGACAGGGGTTGAAAAACTGTTTTTT. Protein product: CSARDRTGVEKLFF.

The rearrangement uses TRBV6-6 and TRBJ2-7, with 9 bases fitting TRBD2. Germline-derived CDR1 and CDR2 are MNHNY and SVGAGI (reference sequence). The CDR3 runs to 15 residues. J gave up 3 bases and V 5 bases, and 8 bases lay outside the gene matches. CDR3 sequence reads: CASSKTGLALYEQYF. Written as DNA, the CDR3 is TGTGCCAGCAGTAAAACGGGACTAGCTCTCTACGAGCAGTACTTC.

This clonotype turned up a few times. The rearrangement uses TRBV12-3 or TRBV12-4 and TRBJ2-1; D unresolved. The CDR3 runs to 17 residues. Trimming pared 4 bases from V and 4 bases from J, leaving 20 bases between. The CDR3: CASSSDPFAMGYNEQFF. Written as DNA, the CDR3 is TGTGCCAGCAGTTCCGACCCTTTCGCGATGGGGTACAATGAGCAGTTCTTC.

This clonotype was counted a few times. The genes are TRBV30 and TRBJ1-1; TRBD1 is a possible D gene (6 bases). From germline, CDR1 is GTSNPN and CDR2 SVGIG (reference sequence). V lost 0 bases, J lost 4 bases, and 15 bases lay in between. The CDR3 spans 15 residues. This CDR3 is CAWSVLTGWATEAFF. CDR3 coding DNA: TGTGCCTGGAGTGTGTTGACAGGCTGGGCCACTGAAGCTTTCTTT.

This clonotype was detected ten times or more. This chain uses TRBV28 with TRBJ1-2; no firm D call. V was cut by 2 bases and J by 8 bases, with 15 bases left in between. Germline CDR1 reads MDHEN; CDR2 reads SYDVKM. The CDR3 length is 14 residues. CDR3 loop: CASSLQPGYYGYTF. DNA of the CDR3: TGTGCCAGCAGTTTACAGCCAGGTTATTACGGCTACACCTTC.

This clonotype was observed a few times. The CDR3 DNA reads as TGTGCCAGCAGCCGCGGGTTGGGGACAGTCAAGAACACTGAAGCTTTCTTT. Its protein is CASSRGLGTVKNTEAFF. The chain joins TRBV14 to TRBJ1-1; 7 positions match TRBD1. The CDR3 contains 17 residues. The germline gives CDR1 SGHDN, CDR2 FVKESK. Trimming took 4 bases from V and 1 from J; bases not matched to a gene: 12.

This clonotype showed up just a few times. V is TRBV11-2 and J is TRBJ1-1; 7 bases are a match to TRBD1. This CDR3 is built from 15 residues. CDR1 is SGHAT and CDR2 is FQNNGV in the germline V gene. V gave up 5 bases and J gave up 0 bases; unmatched junction bases: 6. The CDR3 here is CASSPRTGLNTEAFF. Written as DNA, the CDR3 is TGTGCCAGCAGCCCCCGGACAGGACTGAACACTGAAGCTTTCTTT.

The V and J genes are TRBV9 and TRBJ2-1; 9 nucleotides agree with TRBD2. The CDR3 sequence is 15 residues long. The germline CDR1 and CDR2 sequences are SGDLS and YYNGEE. Unmatched junction bases numbered 5, after V lost 0 bases and J lost 7 bases. The CDR3 DNA reads TGTGCCAGCAGCGTAGATCTAGCGGGAATGAATGAGCAGTTCTTC. Amino acids: CASSVDLAGMNEQFF.

This chain uses TRBV12-3 or TRBV12-4 with TRBJ2-7; TRBD1 aligns across 8 bases. Unmatched junction bases numbered 3, after V lost 7 bases and J lost 1 base. This CDR3 spans 13 amino acids. The CDR3 sequence is CASMGQVSYEQYF. In nucleotides, the CDR3 is TGTGCCAGCATGGGACAGGTGTCCTACGAGCAGTACTTC.

The rearrangement links TRBV5-4 to TRBJ2-1, with a weak D call TRBD2 (5 bases). This CDR3 is built from 17 residues. V was clipped by 4 bases and J by 6 bases, with 23 bases between them. Germline lookup yields CDR1 SGHNT and CDR2 YYREEE (reference sequence). This CDR3 reads CASSMDAGPTPGNEQFF. The CDR3 DNA follows: TGTGCCAGCAGCATGGACGCGGGCCCCACACCCGGCAATGAGCAGTTCTTC.

CDR3 in DNA: TGTGCCAGCAGTTACTCGCGGGCGGGACACCTTTACGAGCAGTACTTC. As protein: CASSYSRAGHLYEQYF. This sequence joins TRBV6-5 and TRBJ2-7; D tentatively reads TRBD1 or TRBD2 (6 bases each). This CDR3 spans 16 amino acids. Trimming pared 0 bases from V and 4 bases from J, leaving 16 bases between. Germline V lookup: CDR1 MNHEY, CDR2 SVGAGI.

In its sample, this clonotype was seen a few times. J is TRBJ2-7 and V is TRBV11-3; unclear D gene. The CDR3 covers 14 residues. Germline CDR1 SGHNT, CDR2 YENEEA. Trimming removed 3 bases at V and 4 bases at J, with 13 bases between. In nucleotides, the CDR3 is TGTGCCAGCAGCTTTTCACAACACGGTTACGAGCAGTACTTC. Protein: CASSFSQHGYEQYF.

V gene TRBV6-4 combines with J gene TRBJ2-3; D possibly corresponds to TRBD1 (6 bases). The V gene lost 4 bases and the J gene lost 5 bases, with 10 bases spanning the gap. In germline, CDR1 is MRHNA, CDR2 SNTAGT. The CDR3 extends over 13 amino acids. CDR3 region: CASSVTGQDTQYF. CDR3 nucleotide sequence: TGTGCCAGCAGTGTTACAGGGCAAGATACGCAGTATTTT.

The rearrangement uses TRBV18 and TRBJ2-3; no definite D call. The CDR3 has 16 residues. V lost 3 bases and J lost 1, with 14 bases in between. CDR1 and CDR2 (germline): KGHSH, LQKENI. CDR3 sequence reads: CASSPVSMRGTDTQYF. The DNA of the CDR3 is TGTGCCAGCTCACCGGTCTCGATGAGAGGCACAGATACGCAGTATTTT.

The rearrangement joins TRBV11-3 to TRBJ2-1; D is possibly TRBD2 (6 bases). The V and J ends lost 2 bases and 8 bases respectively, with 16 bases between them. Germline V lookup: CDR1 SGHNT, CDR2 YENEEA. The CDR3 is 15 residues long. CDR3 coding DNA: TGTGCCAGCAGCTTAACTAGCCTGGTGAGCGATGAGCAGTTCTTC. Protein: CASSLTSLVSDEQFF.

The chain has TRBV7-8 and TRBJ2-5; D remains unclear. Germline CDR1 SGHVS, CDR2 FQNEAQ. V lost 0 bases and J 8 bases, leaving 13 bases between the germline ends. The CDR3 runs 14 residues. The CDR3, as DNA: TGTGCCAGCAGCTTAGCAGGGATGGTCGGAACCCAGTACTTC. It specifies CASSLAGMVGTQYF. The whole variable domain, filled in from reference TRBV7-8 and TRBJ2-5, reads GAGVSQSPRYKVAKRGQDVALRCDPISGHVSLFWYQQALGQGPEFLTYFQNEAQLDKSGLPSDRFFAERPEGSVSTLKIQRTQQEDSAVYLCASSLAGMVGTQYFGPGTRLLVL.

This clonotype was detected ten times or more. The chain recombines TRBV6-5 with TRBJ2-5; 7 nucleotides line up with TRBD1. Germline CDR1 MNHEY, CDR2 SVGAGI. The V and J ends lost 11 bases and 5 bases, in that order; junction bases with no gene match: 23. The CDR3 is 17 amino acids. The DNA for the CDR3 is TGTGCCTGGGCGCCGGCCAGGGGGATTATTGGTGCGGAGACCCAGTACTTC. Translated: CAWAPARGIIGAETQYF.

In this sample, this clonotype turned up many times. V and J are TRBV14 and TRBJ2-7; D is ambiguous. V was pared by 2 bases and J by 9 bases, with 14 bases between. The CDR3 length is 13 residues. Germline CDR1 SGHDN, CDR2 FVKESK. CDR3 nucleotide sequence: TGTGCCAGCAGCCAACAAGGAAATAGTCGGCAGTACTTC. Translated: CASSQQGNSRQYF.

This clonotype appeared many times. J is TRBJ1-5 and V is TRBV28; D remains ambiguous. This CDR3 spans 13 amino acids. Germline-derived CDR1 and CDR2 are MDHEN and SYDVKM. V was shortened by 6 bases and J by 7 bases, with 13 bases between the two germline ends. The CDR3 coding sequence is TGTGCCAGCAGCTCTATGGGAAGGCAGCCCCAGCATTTT. Amino acids: CASSSMGRQPQHF.

Only a few counts were recorded for this clonotype. This chain joins TRBV11-2 and TRBJ2-2, with 13 bases that match TRBD2. The J segment lost 5 bases and the V segment lost 5 bases, leaving 5 bases of the junction unmatched. This CDR3 spans 16 amino acids. From germline, CDR1 is SGHAT and CDR2 FQNNGV. The CDR3 nucleotides are TGTGCCAGCAGCATACTAGCGGGAGGGCCAACCGGGGAGCTGTTTTTT. This encodes CASSILAGGPTGELFF. Using reference TRBV11-2 and TRBJ2-2 for the parts outside the CDR3, the full variable domain is EAGVAQSPRYKIIEKRQSVAFWCNPISGHATLYWYQQILGQGPKLLIQFQNNGVVDDSQLPKDRFSAERLKGVDSTLKIQPAKLEDSAVYLCASSILAGGPTGELFFGEGSRLTVL.

V usage is TRBV6-6 and J usage is TRBJ2-7; D is possibly TRBD2 (5 bases). There are 16 residues in the CDR3. Germline CDR1 is MNHNY and CDR2 is SVGAGI (reference sequence). The germline V and J ends were trimmed by 4 bases and 2 bases, with 18 bases remaining between them. In DNA form, the CDR3 reads TGTGCCAGCAGTTCTCCTCACGATGCCGGGACCTACGAGCAGTACTTC. This translates into CASSSPHDAGTYEQYF.

The chain joins TRBV5-1 to TRBJ2-7; 12 bases are shared with TRBD1. CDR1 SGHRS and CDR2 YFSETQ come from the germline V gene. V dropped 5 bases and J dropped 6; count of bases not matched to a gene: 9. CDR3 size: 15 residues. The CDR3 DNA is TGCGCCAGCAGTCCTTCCGGGACAGGGGGCTTCGAGCAGTACTTC. Its protein product is CASSPSGTGGFEQYF. Supplemented by reference TRBV5-1 and TRBJ2-7, the full variable domain reads KAGVTQTPRYLIKTRGQQVTLSCSPISGHRSVSWYQQTPGQGLQFLFEYFSETQRNKGNFPGRFSGRQFSNSRSEMNVSTLELGDSALYLCASSPSGTGGFEQYFGPGTRLTVT.

J is TRBJ2-2 and V is TRBV4-1; D gene ambiguous. Germline values: CDR1 MGHRA, CDR2 YSYEKL. The CDR3 contains 17 residues. The ends were cut back, 0 bases at V and 6 bases at J, with 17 bases in the middle. The CDR3 is CASSQERGRLVPGELFF. In DNA, the CDR3 is TGCGCCAGCAGCCAAGAGAGAGGCAGGCTGGTCCCCGGGGAGCTGTTTTTT.

This clonotype turned up a few times. The chain couples TRBV21-1 to TRBJ2-7; the table's TRBD1 call for D was not verified on the DNA. TRBV21-1 is a listed pseudogene. The CDR3 covers 14 residues. The DNA of the CDR3 is TGTGCCAGCAGCAAAGGGGGGCAGGGGTGCGAGCAGTACTTC. It codes for CASSKGGQGCEQYF.

The chain combines TRBV7-3 with TRBJ2-1; 8 nucleotides match TRBD2. The J segment lost 2 bases and the V segment lost 5 bases, leaving 8 bases of the junction unmatched. The CDR3 sequence is 16 residues long. The V gene's germline CDR1 is SGHTA and CDR2 FQGTGA. The CDR3 reads CASSAEGTRTYNEQFF. The CDR3 bases are TGTGCCAGCAGCGCCGAAGGGACTAGAACCTACAATGAGCAGTTCTTC. The variable domain in full, completed from reference TRBV7-3 and TRBJ2-1, reads GAGVSQTPSNKVTEKGKYVELRCDPISGHTALYWYRQSLGQGPEFLIYFQGTGAADDSGLPNDRFFAVRPEGSVSTLKIQRTERGDSAVYLCASSAEGTRTYNEQFFGPGTRLTVL.

The CDR3 reads CASKGSQRDTQYF. In DNA form, the CDR3 reads TGTGCCAGTAAAGGTAGCCAAAGGGATACGCAGTATTTT. This rearrangement joins TRBV19 to TRBJ2-3, with D unclear. The CDR3 sequence is 13 residues long. Per germline, CDR1 LNHDA and CDR2 SQIVND (reference sequence). V gave up 7 bases and J gave up 6 bases, with 14 bases separating them.